The 16 T cell receptor beta chains listed next were all sequenced from one sample in a study of CD8 T cells in ankylosing spondylitis. TCRdb re-called the 5' RACE reads with MiXCR, one entry per CDR3 protein. The sample holds 300,000 to 400,000 distinct CDR3 sequences; 14% to 15% are singletons and the top ten take approximately 1%. Sequenced sample: blood, either unsorted or a sorted T cell fraction (not recorded which). Receptors were obtained from a male donor with ankylosing spondylitis or in good health (not recorded which).

This clonotype was picked up a small number of times. The rearrangement joins TRBV20-1 to TRBJ2-2, with 7 bases identical to TRBD1. CDR3 size: 16 residues. Losses at the gene ends were 1 base for V and 7 bases for J; bases not matched to a gene: 12. Germline CDR1 reads DFQATT; CDR2 reads SNEGSKA (reference sequence). The CDR3 DNA follows: TGCAGTGCTAGAGCTAGGGACAGAATACGGAACGGGGAGCTGTTTTTT. It encodes CSARARDRIRNGELFF.

This clonotype was seen a few times. The chain carries TRBV3-1 and TRBJ2-1; TRBD1 aligns across 8 bases. The CDR3 has 16 amino acids. The V and J ends lost 4 bases and 6 bases, in that order; junction bases with no gene match: 11. CDR1 and CDR2 (germline): LGHDT, YNNKEL (reference sequence). The CDR3 DNA reads as TGTGCCAGCAGCCCGCCGGACAGGGAATTCCTCAATGAGCAGTTCTTC. Protein product: CASSPPDREFLNEQFF.

This clonotype has just a few counts. The rearrangement uses TRBV20-1 and TRBJ2-3, with 9 bases that match TRBD2. Unmatched junction bases numbered 9, after V lost 4 bases and J lost 1 base. This CDR3 contains 16 residues. Germline values: CDR1 DFQATT, CDR2 SNEGSKA (reference sequence). CDR3 DNA: TGCAGTGCTATTATAACTAGCGGGTTTCGCACAGATACGCAGTATTTT. Translation: CSAIITSGFRTDTQYF.

This rearrangement joins TRBV4-2 to TRBJ2-3; D possibly corresponds to TRBD1 (5 bases). The ends were cut back, 4 bases at V and 9 bases at J, with 20 bases in the middle. Germline V gene lookup returns CDR1 LGHNA and CDR2 YNFKEQ. The CDR3 is 15 amino acids. The CDR3 here is CASSRDQGRLETQYF. CDR3 DNA: TGTGCCAGCAGCCGAGACCAGGGCCGCTTGGAAACGCAGTATTTT.

The chain has TRBV29-1 and TRBJ2-3, with D tentatively TRBD1 (7 bases). Germline V lookup: CDR1 SQVTM, CDR2 ANQGSEA. Trimming shortened V by 5 bases and J by 3 bases, and 15 bases separated the two germline ends. The CDR3 runs to 14 residues. This CDR3 reads CSVPRGVDTDTQYF. The CDR3 DNA reads TGCAGCGTTCCCAGGGGGGTCGATACAGATACGCAGTATTTT.

This clonotype was seen only a few times. This chain joins TRBV7-9 and TRBJ2-1; 11 positions match TRBD2. Per germline, CDR1 SEHNR and CDR2 FQNEAQ (reference sequence). The CDR3 sequence is 16 residues long. V dropped 6 bases and J dropped 8; count of bases not matched to a gene: 12. The CDR3 sequence: CASSSILLAGEDEQFF. The CDR3 region has the DNA TGTGCCAGCAGTTCCATCCTACTAGCGGGAGAGGATGAGCAGTTCTTC.

This clonotype occurred many times. The V gene is TRBV7-2, the J gene TRBJ1-5; TRBD1 is a possible D gene (5 bases). V was clipped by 3 bases and J by 3 bases, with 12 bases between them. The germline gives CDR1 SGHTA, CDR2 FQGNSA. The CDR3 has 15 amino acids. The CDR3 loop reads CASSFAGGSNQPQHF. CDR3 coding DNA: TGTGCCAGCAGCTTCGCGGGGGGGTCCAATCAGCCCCAGCATTTT.

This clonotype was seen at least ten times. The chain has TRBV10-3 and TRBJ2-7; no firm D call. The CDR3 sequence is 15 residues long. V was trimmed by 0 bases and J by 1 base, leaving 10 bases between them. From germline, CDR1 is ENHRY and CDR2 SYGVKD. In nucleotides, the CDR3 is TGTGCCATCAGTGAGTCGGCAGGTACATCCTACGAGCAGTACTTC. Translating gives CAISESAGTSYEQYF.

The rearrangement uses TRBV6-2 or TRBV6-3 and TRBJ2-7; perhaps TRBD1 as D (6 bases). Trimming removed 2 bases from V and 5 bases from J, with 13 bases in between. The CDR3 is made up of 14 amino acids. Germline lookup yields CDR1 MNHEY and CDR2 SVGEGT. The CDR3 protein is CASSYTGGWNEQYF. In DNA form, the CDR3 reads TGTGCCAGCAGTTACACTGGGGGCTGGAACGAGCAGTACTTC.

In this sample, this clonotype turned up a few times. J is TRBJ2-1 and V is TRBV25-1; D call uncertain. There are 11 residues in the CDR3. Germline-derived CDR1 and CDR2 are MGHDK and SYGVNS. The ends were cut back, 1 base at V and 6 bases at J, with 1 base in the middle. CDR3 DNA: TGTGCCAGCAGTGAATCCAATGAGCAGTTCTTC. Its protein is CASSESNEQFF.

The chain carries TRBV20-1 and TRBJ2-5; D call uncertain. Looked up from germline, CDR1 is DFQATT and CDR2 is SNEGSKA (reference sequence). V lost 0 bases to trimming and J lost 7 bases, with 12 bases between them. This CDR3 has 13 amino acids. CDR3 nucleotide sequence: TGCAGTGCTAGAGATGCTATGAAGGGGACCCAGTACTTC. Translating it yields CSARDAMKGTQYF.

J is TRBJ2-1 and V is TRBV2, with 8 bases fitting TRBD1. Germline V gene data show CDR1 as SNHLY and CDR2 as FYNNEI. Trimming at V came to 5 bases and at J to 4 bases, leaving 7 bases not matched to a gene. The CDR3 covers 15 residues. Written as DNA, the CDR3 is TGTGCCAGCAGTCCAGAGGGACAGGCATACAATGAGCAGTTCTTC. This codes for CASSPEGQAYNEQFF.

In its sample, this clonotype was seen a few times. The chain combines TRBV12-3 or TRBV12-4 with TRBJ2-7; 13 bases fit TRBD2. V was pared by 6 bases and J by 7 bases, with 6 bases of the junction left unmatched. The CDR3 sequence is 14 residues long. CDR3 sequence (DNA): TGTGCCAGCAGAGGACTAGCGGGAGTGGGGGAGCAGTACTTC. Translation gives CASRGLAGVGEQYF.

The chain joins TRBV19 to TRBJ2-7; 8 bases match TRBD1. The J segment lost 5 bases and the V segment lost 6 bases, leaving 6 bases of the junction unmatched. CDR3 length equals 13 residues. CDR1 and CDR2 (germline): LNHDA, SQIVND (reference sequence). In nucleotides, the CDR3 is TGTGCCAGTAGGGGGATGACAGGGGACGAGCAGTACTTC. This sequence encodes CASRGMTGDEQYF.

This clonotype was counted a few times. The V call is TRBV5-6, the J call TRBJ2-1; the D call may be TRBD1 or TRBD2 (5 bases each). The CDR3 consists of 15 residues. CDR1 is SGHDT and CDR2 is YYEEEE in the germline V gene. Trimming took off 5 bases at V and 3 bases at J, with 15 bases between the two ends. CDR3 DNA: TGTGCCAGCAGACTTACGGGACGGGACTACAATGAGCAGTTCTTC. Translated: CASRLTGRDYNEQFF. Together with reference TRBV5-6 and TRBJ2-1, the CDR3 gives the full variable domain: DAGVTQSPTHLIKTRGQQVTLRCSPKSGHDTVSWYQQALGQGPQFIFQYYEEEERQRGNFPDRFSGHQFPNYSSELNVNALLLGDSALYLCASRLTGRDYNEQFFGPGTRLTVL.

The table lists this clonotype with a few counts. The rearrangement links TRBV20-1 to TRBJ2-2; a weak D match, TRBD2 (5 bases). The CDR3 totals 15 residues. Looked up from germline, CDR1 is DFQATT and CDR2 is SNEGSKA (reference sequence). With 0 bases removed from V and 3 bases from J, the gap between germline ends came to 11 bases. The DNA for the CDR3 is TGCAGTGCTAGAGATGGAGGCAGCTACACCGGGGAGCTGTTTTTT. As protein: CSARDGGSYTGELFF.